This TCR beta chain was captured by sequencing in a study of cytotoxic CD8 clonotypes in ibrutinib-treated CLL. In the study overall: Response samples were drawn at a median of about twelve months of treatment, range 6 to 36.

TCRdb keeps only in-frame clones here, not all; method: immunoSEQ multiplex PCR. Of some 92,000 clones in the sample, approximately 77% were seen once. For TCR beta libraries, roughly 2 micrograms of genomic DNA were obtained from cryopreserved PBMCs. Germline CDR1 is SGHRS and CDR2 is YFSETQ. Between the trimmed V and J ends, which lost 4 bases and 2 bases, there was a span of 18 bases. The CDR3 spans 16 residues. Overall study results and limits: Clonality at baseline surpassed age-matched healthy donors and tracked circulating CD8+ T-cell counts.

As regards this clone: What it recognizes is unknown.

This TCR was recovered from a human donor with chronic lymphocytic leukemia. The sample consisted of PBMCs, taken after 24 months of ibrutinib treatment. The genes are TRBV5-1 and TRBJ1-1; possibly TRBD1 for D (5 bases). DNA of the CDR3: TGCGCCAGCAGCCCTGGGGCCACAACAATTAACACTGAAGCTTTCTTT. Protein product: CASSPGATTINTEAFF.